The next 21 T cell receptor beta chains were all read from a single sample in a study of blood T cells in healthy people across ages. For the second PCR, which ran for roughly 7 to 11 cycles, a sample-barcoded 5' primer and a J-beta primer mix were used. TCRdb independently ran MiXCR on the 5' RACE reads; one entry per CDR3 protein. The sample consists of hundreds of thousands of distinct CDR3 sequences, less than 60% of them appearing once. Sequences were obtained from blood. These receptor sequences come from a man aged 80 or over in good health.

This clonotype was seen ten or more times. The chain recombines TRBV12-3 or TRBV12-4 with TRBJ2-1; 12 bases match TRBD2. The ends lost 3 bases at V and 8 bases at J; junction bases unmatched: 8. The CDR3 is made up of 16 amino acids. CDR3 DNA sequence: TGTGCCAGCAGTTTTCGACAGACTAGCGGGAGTGATGAGCAGTTCTTC. This translates into CASSFRQTSGSDEQFF.

The J gene is TRBJ2-7, the V gene TRBV28, with 11 bases fitting TRBD2. Trimming removed 5 bases from V and 7 bases from J; junction bases left unmatched: 22. The CDR3 length is 19 residues. CDR1 is MDHEN and CDR2 is SYDVKM in the germline V gene. The chain's CDR3 is CASSISAAWTSGHYNEQYF. Here the CDR3 DNA reads TGTGCCAGCAGTATCTCAGCGGCCTGGACTAGCGGGCACTACAATGAGCAGTACTTC.

J is TRBJ2-5 and V is TRBV10-3, with D possibly being TRBD1 or TRBD2 (6 bases each). The CDR3 is made up of 16 amino acids. V was shortened by 3 bases and J by 4 bases, with 18 bases between the two germline ends. Germline V gives CDR1 ENHRY, CDR2 SYGVKD. The CDR3 nucleotides read TGTGCCATCAGTGATCTGACGGGGGCTGGGGGAGAGACCCAGTACTTC. Its translation: CAISDLTGAGGETQYF.

V usage is TRBV29-1 and J usage is TRBJ1-2; 8 bases are shared with TRBD1. Germline values: CDR1 SQVTM, CDR2 ANQGSEA. The CDR3 sequence is 12 residues long. The J segment lost 8 bases and the V segment lost 0 bases, leaving 2 bases of the junction unmatched. The CDR3 region is CSVEETGEGYTF. DNA of the CDR3: TGCAGCGTTGAAGAGACAGGGGAAGGCTACACCTTC.

There are a few counts of this clonotype. The chain is built from TRBV20-1 and TRBJ1-5; the match to TRBD1 covers 7 bases. The CDR3 contains 15 residues. Trimming at V came to 4 bases and at J to 0 bases, leaving 6 bases not matched to a gene. CDR1 and CDR2 from the germline V gene are DFQATT and SNEGSKA (reference sequence). Written as DNA, the CDR3 is TGCAGTGCTACCAGGACAGGACATAGCAATCAGCCCCAGCATTTT. Translation: CSATRTGHSNQPQHF.

The CDR3 here is CASRTSGGTQETQYF. The CDR3 nucleotides read TGTGCCAGCAGGACTTCCGGGGGGACGCAAGAGACCCAGTACTTC. The chain couples TRBV12-3 or TRBV12-4 to TRBJ2-5; TRBD2 agrees at 7 bases. V trimming: 6 bases; J trimming: 2 bases; junction bases outside the gene matches: 9. The CDR3 is 15 residues long.

This clonotype has a handful of counts. The V gene is TRBV3-1, the J gene TRBJ2-7, with unresolved D. V dropped 1 base and J dropped 1 base, with 5 bases sitting between them. The germline gives CDR1 LGHDT, CDR2 YNNKEL (reference sequence). The CDR3 length is 13 residues. The CDR3 sequence: CASSQAVSYEQYF. Here the CDR3 DNA reads TGTGCCAGCAGCCAAGCAGTTTCCTACGAGCAGTACTTC.

The chain carries TRBV15 and TRBJ2-4; D is undetermined. Trimming took off 6 bases at V and 1 base at J, with 16 bases between the two ends. Germline assignment: CDR1 LNHNV and CDR2 YYDKDF (reference sequence). This CDR3 spans 16 amino acids. The CDR3 DNA is TGTGCCACCAGAATCGACGGTCTATGGGCCAAAAACATTCAGTACTTC. Amino acid sequence: CATRIDGLWAKNIQYF.

The chain recombines TRBV29-1 with TRBJ2-5; 7 positions agree with TRBD1. Germline CDR1 SQVTM, CDR2 ANQGSEA. This CDR3 spans 13 amino acids. The J segment lost 4 bases and the V segment lost 6 bases, leaving 8 bases of the junction unmatched. The CDR3 DNA is TGCAGCGTCGCGACAGGGAACGCAGAGACCCAGTACTTC. Protein product: CSVATGNAETQYF.

The table lists this clonotype with a few counts. The J gene is TRBJ2-5, the V gene TRBV10-1; 7 bases are a match to TRBD1. Germline V CDR1 and CDR2: WNHNN, SYGVQD (reference sequence). CDR3 length equals 14 residues. V shed 8 bases and J 4 bases; nucleotides not matched to a gene: 10. CDR3 residues: CASGDDRDLETQYF. The CDR3 coding sequence is TGCGCCAGCGGGGACGACAGGGATTTAGAGACCCAGTACTTC.

The chain joins TRBV2 to TRBJ2-3; D call uncertain. Germline values: CDR1 SNHLY, CDR2 FYNNEI. Trimming took 3 bases from V and 5 from J, leaving 6 bases between them. The CDR3 length is 12 residues. CDR3 sequence: CASSERRDTQYF. The CDR3 DNA reads as TGTGCCAGCAGTGAGCGCAGAGATACGCAGTATTTT.

This clonotype appeared a few times. The rearrangement links TRBV4-2 to TRBJ1-1; D is perhaps TRBD1 (5 bases). The CDR3 has 16 residues. Germline loops: CDR1 LGHNA, CDR2 YNFKEQ. V gave up 0 bases and J gave up 4 bases, with 15 bases separating them. The CDR3 coding sequence is TGTGCCAGCAGCCAAGATACGTCAGGGATCGGCACTGAAGCTTTCTTT. Translated: CASSQDTSGIGTEAFF.

The chain recombines TRBV29-1 with TRBJ1-1, with a possible D match to TRBD1 (5 bases). The CDR3 spans 13 residues. V dropped 5 bases and J dropped 4 bases, with 14 bases sitting between them. Looked up from germline, CDR1 is SQVTM and CDR2 is ANQGSEA. The CDR3 DNA reads as TGCAGCGTTCCAGGGTCCACGAGCACTGAAGCTTTCTTT. This sequence encodes CSVPGSTSTEAFF.

This clonotype was recorded a few times. The CDR3 DNA is TGCGCCAGCAGCGCCGCCCCTGGGACAACTAACTATGGCTACACCTTC. This translates into CASSAAPGTTNYGYTF. The V and J genes are TRBV5-1 and TRBJ1-2; weak D call: TRBD1 (6 bases). The V gene's germline CDR1 is SGHRS and CDR2 YFSETQ. This CDR3 comprises 16 residues. V was trimmed by 4 bases and J by 0 bases, leaving 16 bases between them.

The genes are TRBV28 and TRBJ1-4, with 8 bases lining up with TRBD1. This CDR3 region has 15 residues. Germline CDR1 and CDR2: MDHEN and SYDVKM. The ends lost 10 bases at V and 0 bases at J; junction bases unmatched: 7. Here the CDR3 DNA reads TGTGCCACCAGGACAGGGAGGGCAACTAATGAAAAACTGTTTTTT. This translates into CATRTGRATNEKLFF.

V gene TRBV6-5 combines with J gene TRBJ2-7; tentatively, D is TRBD2 (7 bases). The germline V gene encodes CDR1 MNHEY and CDR2 SVGAGI. The CDR3 is made up of 15 amino acids. V was cut by 2 bases and J by 3 bases, with 14 bases left in between. CDR3 region: CASSYKGEGVYEQYF. The DNA for the CDR3 is TGTGCCAGCAGTTACAAGGGGGAGGGAGTCTACGAGCAGTACTTC.

This CDR3 reads CASRPGRQSDTQYF. The CDR3 region has the DNA TGTGCCAGCAGGCCGGGACGGCAATCTGATACGCAGTATTTT. The chain joins TRBV2 to TRBJ2-3; D tentatively reads TRBD1 or TRBD2 (5 bases each). This CDR3 has 14 amino acids. The germline CDR1 and CDR2 sequences are SNHLY and FYNNEI. V was trimmed by 6 bases and J by 6 bases, leaving 16 bases between them.

Remarks on this clonotype: This clone may be a read error of a much larger clone one base away. The chain carries TRBV4-2 and TRBJ2-5; D is uncertain. The V gene lost 4 bases and the J gene lost 5 bases, with 8 bases spanning the gap. Germline V gene sequence: CDR1 LGHNA, CDR2 YNFKEQ. The CDR3 is 12 residues long. The CDR3 DNA reads as TGTGCCAGCAGCCCAAACGAGGAGACCCAGTACTTC. Its translation is CASSPNEETQYF.

The chain joins TRBV3-1 to TRBJ2-7, with D perhaps given as TRBD1 or TRBD2 (6 bases each). CDR1 is LGHDT, CDR2 YNNKEL, per germline (reference sequence). With 1 base removed from V and 8 bases from J, the gap between germline ends came to 9 bases. CDR3 size: 12 residues. The DNA of the CDR3 is TGTGCCAGCAGCCAAGTAGGGGGGCAGCAGTACTTC. Translation gives CASSQVGGQQYF.

This chain joins TRBV27 and TRBJ2-7; 7 bases fit TRBD2. CDR1 MNHEY and CDR2 SMNVEV come from the germline V gene (reference sequence). With V trimmed by 2 bases and J by 4 bases, 8 bases remained unmatched. The CDR3 is made up of 15 amino acids. CDR3 nucleotide sequence: TGTGCCAGCAGTTTAGGGGGGGTCGAGCGATACGAGCAGTACTTC. It is translated as CASSLGGVERYEQYF.

There are a few counts of this clonotype. V usage is TRBV2 and J usage is TRBJ1-5; TRBD1 is a possible D gene (5 bases). Trimming cost V 5 bases and J 3 bases, with 11 bases left between them. The CDR3 extends over 14 amino acids. Germline CDR1 reads SNHLY; CDR2 reads FYNNEI. The CDR3 nucleotides read TGTGCCAGCAGTCGGGACGGCTACAATCAGCCCCAGCATTTT. Translated: CASSRDGYNQPQHF.